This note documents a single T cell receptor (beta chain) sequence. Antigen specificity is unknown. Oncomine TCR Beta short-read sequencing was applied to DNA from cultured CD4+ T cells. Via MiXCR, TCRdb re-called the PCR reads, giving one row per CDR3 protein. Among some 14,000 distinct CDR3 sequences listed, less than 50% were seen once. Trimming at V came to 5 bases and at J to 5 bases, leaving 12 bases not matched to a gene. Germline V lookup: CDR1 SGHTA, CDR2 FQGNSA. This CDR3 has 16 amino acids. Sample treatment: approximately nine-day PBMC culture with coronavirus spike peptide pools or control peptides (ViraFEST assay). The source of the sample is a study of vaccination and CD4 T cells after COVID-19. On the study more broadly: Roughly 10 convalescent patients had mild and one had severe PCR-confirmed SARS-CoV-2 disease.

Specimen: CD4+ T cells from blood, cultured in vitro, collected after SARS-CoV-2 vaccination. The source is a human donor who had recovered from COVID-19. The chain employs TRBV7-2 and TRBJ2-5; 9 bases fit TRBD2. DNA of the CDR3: TGTGCCAGCAGCCCCAGGGGCGGGAGGGCCGGGGAGACCCAGTACTTC. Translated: CASSPRGGRAGETQYF. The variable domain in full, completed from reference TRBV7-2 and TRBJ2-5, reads GAGVSQSPSNKVTEKGKDVELRCDPISGHTALYWYRQSLGQGLEFLIYFQGNSAPDKSGLPSDRFSAERTGGSVSTLTIQRTQQEDSAVYLCASSPRGGRAGETQYFGPGTRLLVL.